The T cell receptor beta chain described here comes from a study of blood T cell repertoires in COVID-19. Study-level information: PBMCs, B-cell-depleted T cells, or T cells provided the cDNA or gDNA that made up the material.

Produced via immunoSEQ multiplex PCR; TCRdb's table is partial and in-frame only. Of around 400,000 clones listed, just over 90% are singletons. Categorization into cohorts depended on clinical history that participants reported. Before they entered the study, exposed participants had met a COVID-19 case within 2 weeks. CDR3 length: 15 residues. In germline, CDR1 is PRHDT, CDR2 FYEKMQ (reference sequence). V lost 3 bases and J lost 0, with 10 bases in between. Material for sequencing was PBMCs or T cells enriched from blood (not recorded which). The origin of this receptor is a woman between 40 and 50 years old who had been exposed to COVID-19. The V gene is TRBV13, the J gene TRBJ2-3; D remains ambiguous. In DNA, the CDR3 is TGTGCCAGCAGCTTTAATTTCCCCAGCACAGATACGCAGTATTTT. Protein sequence: CASSFNFPSTDTQYF.